In this sample, the clone carrying this T cell receptor beta chain turned up many times. The CDR3 is 14 residues long. V was clipped by 5 bases and J by 5 bases, with 15 bases between them. The germline CDR1 and CDR2 sequences are SEHNR and FQNEAQ (reference sequence). These data are taken from a study of shared clonotypes between healthy human individuals. Libraries were prepared by immunoSEQ multiplex PCR; TCRdb keeps only in-frame clonotypes and omits some of them. The data contain a few hundred thousand clones, approximately 65% of them singletons. Sequencing was performed on memory CD4+ T cells sorted from blood. Subset defined: CD45RA-negative fraction. This chain links TRBV7-9 with TRBJ1-2; D is possibly TRBD1 (6 bases). This clonotype originated in a man between 25 and 39 years old in good health. CDR3 coding DNA: TGTGCCAGCAGCGCCCTTGGGGGCAGGTATGGCTACACCTTC. Translated, it gives CASSALGGRYGYTF. Using reference TRBV7-9 and TRBJ1-2 for the parts outside the CDR3, the full variable domain is DTGVSQNPRHKITKRGQNVTFRCDPISEHNRLYWYRQTLGQGPEFLTYFQNEAQLEKSRLLSDRFSAERPKGSFSTLEIQRTEQGDSAMYLCASSALGGRYGYTFGSGTRLTVV.